This entry is about one T cell receptor beta chain. Trimming shortened V by 3 bases and J by 5 bases, and 12 bases separated the two germline ends. This CDR3 contains 14 residues. Germline V gene lookup returns CDR1 LNHNV and CDR2 YYDKDF (reference sequence). This entry comes from a study of blood T cells in healthy people across ages. It was with a sample-barcoded 5' primer and a J-beta primer mix that a second PCR of roughly 6 to 12 cycles was run. TCRdb recomputed calls from the 5' RACE reads with MiXCR, one row per CDR3 protein. The sample yields approximately 880,000 distinct CDR3 sequences, 45% to 50% seen once.

The chain carries TRBV15 and TRBJ2-3; D is perhaps TRBD2 (5 bases). Specimen: blood. The receptor was isolated from a man aged 25 to 40 in good health. The CDR3 sequence: CATSSLLVKDTQYF. For the CDR3, the DNA is TGTGCCACCAGCAGTTTACTAGTAAAAGATACGCAGTATTTT.